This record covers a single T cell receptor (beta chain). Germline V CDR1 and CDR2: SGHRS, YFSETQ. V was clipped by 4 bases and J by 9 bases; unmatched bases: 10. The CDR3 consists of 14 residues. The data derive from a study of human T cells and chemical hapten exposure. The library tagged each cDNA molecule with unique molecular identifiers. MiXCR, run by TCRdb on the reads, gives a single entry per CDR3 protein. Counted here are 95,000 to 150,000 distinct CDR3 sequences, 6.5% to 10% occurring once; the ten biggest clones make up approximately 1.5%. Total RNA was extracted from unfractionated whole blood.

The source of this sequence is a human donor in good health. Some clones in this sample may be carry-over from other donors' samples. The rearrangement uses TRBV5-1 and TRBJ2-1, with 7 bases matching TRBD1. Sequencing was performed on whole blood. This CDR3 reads CASSPPQTGSEQFF. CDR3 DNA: TGCGCCAGCAGCCCACCCCAGACAGGGTCTGAGCAGTTCTTC. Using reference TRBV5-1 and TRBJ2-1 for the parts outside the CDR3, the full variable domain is KAGVTQTPRYLIKTRGQQVTLSCSPISGHRSVSWYQQTPGQGLQFLFEYFSETQRNKGNFPGRFSGRQFSNSRSEMNVSTLELGDSALYLCASSPPQTGSEQFFGPGTRLTVL.